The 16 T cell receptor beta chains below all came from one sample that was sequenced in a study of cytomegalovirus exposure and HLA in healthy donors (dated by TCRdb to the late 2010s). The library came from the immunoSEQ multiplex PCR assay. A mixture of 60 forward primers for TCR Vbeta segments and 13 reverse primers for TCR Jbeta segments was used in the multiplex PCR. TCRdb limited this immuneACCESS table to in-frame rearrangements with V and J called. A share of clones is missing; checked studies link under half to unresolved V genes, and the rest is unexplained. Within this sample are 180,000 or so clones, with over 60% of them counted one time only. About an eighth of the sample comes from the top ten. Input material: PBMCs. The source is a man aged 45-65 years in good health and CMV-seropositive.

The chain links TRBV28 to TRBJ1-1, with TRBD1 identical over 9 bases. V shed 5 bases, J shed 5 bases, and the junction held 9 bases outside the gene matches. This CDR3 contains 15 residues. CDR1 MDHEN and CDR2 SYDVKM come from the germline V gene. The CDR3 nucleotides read TGTGCCAGCAGTGGGGGACAGGGCATAGGGACTGAAGCTTTCTTT. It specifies CASSGGQGIGTEAFF.

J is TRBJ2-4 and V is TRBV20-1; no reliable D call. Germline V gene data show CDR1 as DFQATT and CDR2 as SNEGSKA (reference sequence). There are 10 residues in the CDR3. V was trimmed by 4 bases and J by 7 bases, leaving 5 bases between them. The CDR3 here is CSAIRNIQYF. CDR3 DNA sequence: TGCAGTGCTATCCGGAACATTCAGTACTTC.

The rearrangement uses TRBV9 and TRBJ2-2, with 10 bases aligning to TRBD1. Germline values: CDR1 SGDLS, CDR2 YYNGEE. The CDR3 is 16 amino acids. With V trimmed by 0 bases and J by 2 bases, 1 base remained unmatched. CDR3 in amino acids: CASSVVTGGNTGELFF. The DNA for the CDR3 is TGTGCCAGCAGCGTAGTGACAGGGGGCAACACCGGGGAGCTGTTTTTT.

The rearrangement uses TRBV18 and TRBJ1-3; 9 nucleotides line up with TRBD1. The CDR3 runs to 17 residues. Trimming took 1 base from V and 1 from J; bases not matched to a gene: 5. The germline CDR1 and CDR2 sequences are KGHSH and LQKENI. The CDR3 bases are TGTGCCAGCTCACCACTCGACAGGGGGTGGTCTGGAAACACCATATATTTT. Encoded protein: CASSPLDRGWSGNTIYF. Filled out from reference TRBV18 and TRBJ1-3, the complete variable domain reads NAGVMQNPRHLVRRRGQEARLRCSPMKGHSHVYWYRQLPEEGLKFMVYLQKENIIDESGMPKERFSAEFPKEGPSILRIQQVVRGDSAAYFCASSPLDRGWSGNTIYFGEGSWLTVV.

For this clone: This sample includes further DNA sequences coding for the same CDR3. This CDR3 is CASSIVTEAFF. CDR3 nucleotide sequence: TGTGCCAGTAGTATAGTAACAGAAGCTTTCTTT. The chain is built from TRBV19 and TRBJ1-1; D is unresolved. The V and J ends lost 1 base and 8 bases respectively, with 5 bases between them. Germline CDR1 reads LNHDA; CDR2 reads SQIVND (reference sequence). The CDR3 length is 11 residues.

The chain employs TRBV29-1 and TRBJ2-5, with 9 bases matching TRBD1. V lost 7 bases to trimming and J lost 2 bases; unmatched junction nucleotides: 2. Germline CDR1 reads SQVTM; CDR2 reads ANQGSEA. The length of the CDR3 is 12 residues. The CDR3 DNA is TGCAGCGCAGACAGGGGGCAAGAGACCCAGTACTTC. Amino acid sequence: CSADRGQETQYF.

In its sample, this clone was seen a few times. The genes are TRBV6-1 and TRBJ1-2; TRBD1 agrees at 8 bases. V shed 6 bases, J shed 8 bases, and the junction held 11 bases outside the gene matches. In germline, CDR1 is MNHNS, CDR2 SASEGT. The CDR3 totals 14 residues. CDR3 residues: CASRPDRAYYGYTF. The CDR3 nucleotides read TGTGCCAGCAGACCGGACAGGGCTTATTACGGCTACACCTTC.

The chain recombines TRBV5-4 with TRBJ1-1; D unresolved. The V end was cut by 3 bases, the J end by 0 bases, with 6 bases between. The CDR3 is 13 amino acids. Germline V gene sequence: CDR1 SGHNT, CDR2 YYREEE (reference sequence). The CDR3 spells CASSWGVNTEAFF. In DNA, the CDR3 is TGTGCCAGCAGCTGGGGAGTGAACACTGAAGCTTTCTTT. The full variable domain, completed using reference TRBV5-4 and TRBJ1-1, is ETGVTQSPTHLIKTRGQQVTLRCSSQSGHNTVSWYQQALGQGPQFIFQYYREEENGRGNFPPRFSGLQFPNYSSELNVNALELDDSALYLCASSWGVNTEAFFGQGTRLTVV.

CDR3 sequence: CASTTSARHSYEQYF. CDR3 sequence (DNA): TGTGCCAGCACGACTAGCGCGAGACACTCCTACGAGCAGTACTTC. The chain carries TRBV28 and TRBJ2-7; 8 bases are a match to TRBD2. The V gene end was trimmed by 7 bases and the J gene end by 0 bases; junction bases not matched to a gene: 8. The CDR3 loop spans 15 amino acids. Germline V lookup: CDR1 MDHEN, CDR2 SYDVKM.

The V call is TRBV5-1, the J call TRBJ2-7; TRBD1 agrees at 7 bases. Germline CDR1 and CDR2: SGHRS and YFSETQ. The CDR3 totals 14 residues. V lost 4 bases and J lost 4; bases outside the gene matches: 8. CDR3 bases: TGCGCCAGCAGCCCAGGGACAGCAAAATACGAGCAGTACTTC. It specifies CASSPGTAKYEQYF. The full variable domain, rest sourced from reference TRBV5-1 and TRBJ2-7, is KAGVTQTPRYLIKTRGQQVTLSCSPISGHRSVSWYQQTPGQGLQFLFEYFSETQRNKGNFPGRFSGRQFSNSRSEMNVSTLELGDSALYLCASSPGTAKYEQYFGPGTRLTVT.

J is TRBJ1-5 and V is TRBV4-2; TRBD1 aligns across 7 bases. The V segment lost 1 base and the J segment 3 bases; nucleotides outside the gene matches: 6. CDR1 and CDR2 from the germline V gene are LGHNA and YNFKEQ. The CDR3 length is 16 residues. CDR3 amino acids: CASSQGEGGDNQPQHF. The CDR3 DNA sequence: TGTGCCAGCAGCCAAGGGGAAGGGGGCGACAATCAGCCCCAGCATTTT.

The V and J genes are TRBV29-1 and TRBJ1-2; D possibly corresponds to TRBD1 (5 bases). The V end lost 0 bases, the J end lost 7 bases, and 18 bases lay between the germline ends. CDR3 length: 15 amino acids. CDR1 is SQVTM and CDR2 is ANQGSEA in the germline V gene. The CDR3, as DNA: TGCAGCGTTGAAGATCGGGCCCGTGGGGCGCGTGGCTACACCTTC. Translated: CSVEDRARGARGYTF.

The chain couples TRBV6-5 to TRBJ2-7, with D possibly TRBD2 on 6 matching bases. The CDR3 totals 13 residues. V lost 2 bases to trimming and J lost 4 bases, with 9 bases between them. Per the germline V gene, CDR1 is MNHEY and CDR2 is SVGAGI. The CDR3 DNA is TGTGCCAGCAGTTACGCGGGGAGGTACGAGCAGTACTTC. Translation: CASSYAGRYEQYF.

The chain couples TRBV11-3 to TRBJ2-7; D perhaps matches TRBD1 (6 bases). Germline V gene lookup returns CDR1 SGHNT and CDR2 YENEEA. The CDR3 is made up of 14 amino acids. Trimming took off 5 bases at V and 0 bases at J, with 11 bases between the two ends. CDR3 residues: CASSPDRSSYEQYF. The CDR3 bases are TGTGCCAGCAGCCCAGACAGGAGCTCCTACGAGCAGTACTTC.

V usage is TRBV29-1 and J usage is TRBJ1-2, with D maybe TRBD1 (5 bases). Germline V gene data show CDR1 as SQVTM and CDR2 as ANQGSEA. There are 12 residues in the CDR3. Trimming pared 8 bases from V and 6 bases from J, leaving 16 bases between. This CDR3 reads CSCNGGDHGYTF. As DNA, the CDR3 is TGCAGCTGCAATGGGGGGGACCATGGCTACACCTTC. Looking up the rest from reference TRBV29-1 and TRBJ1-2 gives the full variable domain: SAVISQKPSRDICQRGTSLTIQCQVDSQVTMMFWYRQQPGQSLTLIATANQGSEATYESGFVIDKFPISRPNLTFSTLTVSNMSPEDSSIYLCSCNGGDHGYTFGSGTRLTVV.

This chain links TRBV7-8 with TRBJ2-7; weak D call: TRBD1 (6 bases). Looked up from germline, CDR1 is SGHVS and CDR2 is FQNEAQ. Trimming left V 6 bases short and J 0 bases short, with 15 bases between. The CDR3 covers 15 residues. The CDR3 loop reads CASRPTTGPSYEQYF. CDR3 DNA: TGTGCCAGCAGACCTACTACAGGGCCCTCCTACGAGCAGTACTTC.